This TCR beta chain was obtained from a study of cytomegalovirus exposure and HLA in healthy donors. The study, taken as a whole, reports: Exclusion as indistinguishable affected some V segments, including TRBV6-2 and TRBV6-3.

The PCR ran on 60 Vbeta and 13 Jbeta primers. Generated by immunoSEQ multiplex PCR, the TCRdb table keeps only in-frame clones and is missing some. Of approximately 120,000 clones in the sample, 85% to 90% were seen once. Concerning this clone: No antigen is known for it.

Germline V gene sequence: CDR1 LGHNA, CDR2 YNFKEQ. This CDR3 spans 14 amino acids. V shed 6 bases and J shed 6 bases, with 17 bases lying between them. This sequence joins TRBV4-2 and TRBJ1-2; D may be TRBD1 (6 bases). The sequencing sample was made of PBMCs. The TCR originated in a woman in her 30s in good health and CMV-seropositive. The CDR3 DNA sequence: TGTGCCAGCAGTCCGCCACAGGGTCCGCATGGCTACACCTTC. This sequence encodes CASSPPQGPHGYTF.